Here is one T cell receptor beta chain with its context. No antigen is known for it. The sample comes from a study of CD8 T cells in ankylosing spondylitis. General study findings and limits: Ankylosing spondylitis blood seemed to carry a telltale TCR beta motif made of roughly eight highly homologous variants.

Molecular-barcoded quantitative 5'-RACE produced these TCR beta libraries. TCRdb recomputed calls from the 5' RACE reads with MiXCR, one row per CDR3 protein. The table includes about 90,000 distinct CDR3 sequences, roughly 9% detected once. Sequencing was performed on blood, either unsorted or a sorted T cell fraction (not recorded which). The clonotype comes from a male donor with ankylosing spondylitis.

The CDR3, as DNA: TGTGCCACCCTGCAGGGGATCATGAACACTGAAGCTTTCTTT. This codes for CATLQGIMNTEAFF. This sequence joins TRBV6-1 and TRBJ1-1; maybe TRBD1 (6 bases). The CDR3 length is 14 residues. The germline gives CDR1 MNHNS, CDR2 SASEGT. Trimming left V 10 bases short and J 0 bases short, with 15 bases between.